These 21 T cell receptor beta chains came from one sample sequenced in a study of OX40 agonist ivuxolimab in advanced cancers. Assay: immunoSEQ multiplex PCR; the TCRdb copy retains only in-frame clones and omits some. The repertoire includes tens of thousands of clones, roughly 84% of them detected once, and under 3.5% sits in the top ten. Specimen: CD4+ or CD8+ T cells sorted from blood, collected in a trial of the OX40 agonist ivuxolimab. The receptors originated from an adult with an advanced solid tumor such as melanoma, head and neck, liver or kidney cancer.

The J gene is TRBJ2-3, the V gene TRBV27, with 9 nucleotides matching TRBD2. The ends lost 0 bases at V and 1 base at J; junction bases unmatched: 14. This CDR3 region has 20 residues. The germline V gene encodes CDR1 MNHEY and CDR2 SMNVEV (reference sequence). Here the CDR3 reads CASSLSRGLAGFRGTDTQYF. CDR3 in DNA: TGTGCCAGCAGTTTATCAAGAGGGCTAGCGGGGTTTCGGGGCACAGATACGCAGTATTTT.

As concerns this clone: Mismatch with germline at one junction end may stem from a read error. The chain joins TRBV7-2 to TRBJ2-5; TRBD1 matches 8 bases. CDR3 length: 14 amino acids. From germline, CDR1 is SGHTA and CDR2 FQGNSA. The CDR3 bases are TGTGCCAGCAGCTTAACCTCGGACAGGGTGGCAGGGAACTTC. Translated, it gives CASSLTSDRVAGNF.

Turning to this clone: Other DNA sequences in the same sample also yield this CDR3. The rearrangement uses TRBV6-5 and TRBJ1-5, with unresolved D. This CDR3 region has 14 residues. The V gene lost 6 bases and the J gene lost 1 base, with 10 bases spanning the gap. CDR1 is MNHEY, CDR2 SVGAGI, per germline. The CDR3 protein is CASRTGTSNQPQHF. CDR3 nucleotide sequence: TGTGCCAGCAGGACCGGTACCAGCAATCAGCCCCAGCATTTT.

The chain recombines TRBV30 with TRBJ2-2; no reliable D call. Trimming took off 4 bases at V and 7 bases at J, with 16 bases between the two ends. Germline V gives CDR1 GTSNPN, CDR2 SVGIG (reference sequence). This CDR3 region has 14 residues. The CDR3 nucleotides read TGTGCCTGGACCCCTATTTGGGCCGGCGGGGAGCTGTTTTTT. This gives the protein CAWTPIWAGGELFF. Full variable domain (remainder filled in from reference TRBV30 and TRBJ2-2): SQTIHQWPATLVQPVGSPLSLECTVEGTSNPNLYWYRQAAGRGLQLLFYSVGIGQISSEVPQNLSASRPQDRQFILSSKKLLLSDSGFYLCAWTPIWAGGELFFGEGSRLTVL.

The chain joins TRBV2 to TRBJ2-1, with 11 bases that match TRBD2. V lost 6 bases and J lost 4; bases outside the gene matches: 5. The CDR3 is 15 amino acids. Germline V gene data show CDR1 as SNHLY and CDR2 as FYNNEI. In DNA, the CDR3 is TGTGCCAGCAGCTTAGCGGGGGGGCGATACAATGAGCAGTTCTTC. Amino acids: CASSLAGGRYNEQFF.

The chain couples TRBV2 to TRBJ2-3, with 8 bases aligning to TRBD2. The V segment lost 6 bases and the J segment 4 bases; nucleotides outside the gene matches: 6. This CDR3 region has 14 residues. CDR1 and CDR2 (germline): SNHLY, FYNNEI. The CDR3 loop reads CASRGTRLADTQYF. The CDR3 DNA reads as TGTGCCAGCAGAGGGACTAGGCTGGCAGATACGCAGTATTTT. Full variable domain (rest looked up from reference TRBV2 and TRBJ2-3): EPEVTQTPSHQVTQMGQEVILRCVPISNHLYFYWYRQILGQKVEFLVSFYNNEISEKSEIFDDQFSVERPDGSNFTLKIRSTKLEDSAMYFCASRGTRLADTQYFGPGTRLTVL.

The chain links TRBV7-2 to TRBJ2-3; 7 positions agree with TRBD2. In germline, CDR1 is SGHTA, CDR2 FQGNSA. Losses at the gene ends were 2 bases for V and 11 bases for J; bases not matched to a gene: 4. The CDR3 sequence is 12 residues long. CDR3 sequence reads: CASSLSGVVQYF. The DNA of the CDR3 is TGTGCCAGCAGCTTAAGCGGGGTGGTGCAGTATTTT.

The J gene is TRBJ2-4, the V gene TRBV29-1; the D is unclear. CDR3 size: 11 residues. Germline V gene sequence: CDR1 SQVTM, CDR2 ANQGSEA. Trimming removed 8 bases at V and 9 bases at J, with 14 bases between. The CDR3 is CSLIQSGIQYF. CDR3 nucleotide sequence: TGCAGCCTAATCCAATCCGGCATTCAGTACTTC.

This clone was detected only a few times. The chain carries TRBV18 and TRBJ2-7; possibly TRBD1 for D (5 bases). The CDR3 has 15 residues. The ends were cut back, 5 bases at V and 2 bases at J, with 16 bases in the middle. Germline V CDR1 and CDR2: KGHSH, LQKENI. This CDR3 reads CASSAQGDSPYEQYV. The DNA of the CDR3 is TGTGCCAGCTCAGCTCAAGGAGACAGTCCCTACGAGCAGTACGTC.

The rearrangement uses TRBV11-2 and TRBJ2-7; 10 nucleotides match TRBD1. This CDR3 contains 13 residues. The germline CDR1 and CDR2 sequences are SGHAT and FQNNGV. V lost 3 bases to trimming and J lost 9 bases; unmatched junction nucleotides: 5. The CDR3 region has the DNA TGTGCCAGCAGCTTGGGGGACAGGGGAGGGCAGTACTTC. Its translation is CASSLGDRGGQYF.

This clone was seen more than once but under ten times. The CDR3 here is CASSPGGGRNEKLFF. As DNA, the CDR3 is TGTGCCAGCTCACCAGGAGGGGGGCGAAATGAAAAACTGTTTTTT. This rearrangement joins TRBV18 to TRBJ1-4; D is perhaps TRBD1 (6 bases). The CDR3 is 15 residues long. Germline V CDR1 and CDR2: KGHSH, LQKENI. With 2 bases removed from V and 5 bases from J, the gap between germline ends came to 12 bases.

V usage is TRBV5-1 and J usage is TRBJ1-2; maybe TRBD1 (6 bases). Germline CDR1 and CDR2: SGHRS and YFSETQ. This CDR3 region has 14 residues. V was trimmed by 2 bases and J by 3 bases, leaving 11 bases between them. The CDR3 loop is CASSFYRGDYGYTF. The CDR3 DNA is TGCGCCAGCAGCTTCTATAGGGGGGACTATGGCTACACCTTC. The whole variable domain, remainder taken from reference TRBV5-1 and TRBJ1-2, is KAGVTQTPRYLIKTRGQQVTLSCSPISGHRSVSWYQQTPGQGLQFLFEYFSETQRNKGNFPGRFSGRQFSNSRSEMNVSTLELGDSALYLCASSFYRGDYGYTFGSGTRLTVV.

The chain carries TRBV9 and TRBJ2-5; tentative D call: TRBD1 (5 bases). The CDR3 spans 16 residues. With 0 bases removed from V and 2 bases from J, the gap between germline ends came to 14 bases. CDR1 is SGDLS and CDR2 is YYNGEE in the germline V gene. CDR3 region: CASSVAVGVGQETQYF. CDR3 nucleotide sequence: TGTGCCAGCAGCGTAGCTGTAGGGGTTGGGCAAGAGACCCAGTACTTC.

V is TRBV6-5 and J is TRBJ1-1; D gene ambiguous. V was pared by 1 base and J by 11 bases, with 17 bases between. Germline V gene sequence: CDR1 MNHEY, CDR2 SVGAGI. The CDR3 length is 14 residues. The DNA for the CDR3 is TGTGCCAGCAGTTACTTAGGGCAGGTCGGGGAGGCTTTCTTT. Protein sequence: CASSYLGQVGEAFF.

J is TRBJ2-7 and V is TRBV7-6; 10 nucleotides agree with TRBD1. The CDR3 has 14 amino acids. CDR1 is SGHVS, CDR2 FNYEAQ, per germline. Germline trimming cut 4 bases from V and 6 bases from J; bases unmatched to any gene: 6. The CDR3 spells CASSWDRGHGEQYF. Written as DNA, the CDR3 is TGTGCCAGCAGCTGGGACAGGGGTCACGGCGAGCAGTACTTC.

The chain has TRBV5-1 and TRBJ1-2; no clear D gene. Looked up from germline, CDR1 is SGHRS and CDR2 is YFSETQ. Deletions cut 6 bases from V and 5 bases from J, with 11 bases between. CDR3 length: 12 residues. CDR3 sequence (DNA): TGCGCCAGCAACGGAGTTGGGTATGGCTACACCTTC. This encodes CASNGVGYGYTF.

V is TRBV28 and J is TRBJ1-4; D gene unclear. The germline V gene encodes CDR1 MDHEN and CDR2 SYDVKM. This CDR3 region has 15 residues. V lost 6 bases to trimming and J lost 2 bases, with 13 bases between them. CDR3 bases: TGTGCCAGCAGCCCTTCGGACGGTACTAATGAAAAACTGTTTTTT. Translation gives CASSPSDGTNEKLFF.

This clone turned up a few times. CDR3 in amino acids: CASSQGTSGGHEETQYF. DNA for the CDR3: TGCGCCAGCAGCCAAGGGACTAGCGGGGGGCACGAGGAGACCCAGTACTTC. This chain connects TRBV4-1 to TRBJ2-5; 14 bases are a match to TRBD2. Trimming at V came to 1 base and at J to 5 bases, leaving 6 bases not matched to a gene. Germline-derived CDR1 and CDR2 are MGHRA and YSYEKL. The CDR3 sequence is 17 residues long.

The rearrangement uses TRBV2 and TRBJ1-5; no clear D. The CDR3 is 15 residues long. V lost 5 bases, J lost 0 bases, and 11 bases lay in between. Germline assignment: CDR1 SNHLY and CDR2 FYNNEI. The CDR3 sequence: CASSRESGSNQPQHF. The CDR3 DNA is TGTGCCAGCAGTAGGGAATCCGGTAGCAATCAGCCCCAGCATTTT.

This chain uses TRBV9 with TRBJ2-3; 7 positions agree with TRBD1. Per the germline V gene, CDR1 is SGDLS and CDR2 is YYNGEE. CDR3 length: 16 residues. The V segment lost 0 bases and the J segment 3 bases; nucleotides outside the gene matches: 7. DNA of the CDR3: TGTGCCAGCAGCGTAGAGGGGGCCTTAGGGACAGATACGCAGTATTTT. Translation gives CASSVEGALGTDTQYF.

The chain couples TRBV25-1 to TRBJ2-5; D remains unclear. There are 13 residues in the CDR3. Trimming left V 5 bases short and J 5 bases short, with 12 bases between. CDR1 is MGHDK and CDR2 is SYGVNS in the germline V gene. The CDR3 DNA sequence: TGTGCCAGCAGTCCACCTAGGGTGGAGACCCAGTACTTC. Translation: CASSPPRVETQYF.